The entry below gives a single TCR beta chain sequence along with its context. This sample stems from a study of T cell changes during pregnancy in multiple sclerosis. Profiling relied on immunoSEQ multiplex PCR, and the TCRdb table lists in-frame clones only, not all of them. The table shows tens of thousands of clones, with about 93% occurring only once. The receptor's source is a female donor with multiple sclerosis, enrolled in a pregnancy study. The sample was CD8+ T cells from peripheral blood mononuclear cells, taken after pregnancy.

The CDR3 reads CASSFGGVTDTQYF. The CDR3 DNA is TGTGCCAGCAGTTTCGGGGGAGTCACAGATACGCAGTATTTT. The chain employs TRBV28 and TRBJ2-3; a weak D match, TRBD2 (6 bases). This CDR3 is 14 amino acids long. Germline V gene data show CDR1 as MDHEN and CDR2 as SYDVKM. Trimming took off 3 bases at V and 2 bases at J, with 9 bases between the two ends.